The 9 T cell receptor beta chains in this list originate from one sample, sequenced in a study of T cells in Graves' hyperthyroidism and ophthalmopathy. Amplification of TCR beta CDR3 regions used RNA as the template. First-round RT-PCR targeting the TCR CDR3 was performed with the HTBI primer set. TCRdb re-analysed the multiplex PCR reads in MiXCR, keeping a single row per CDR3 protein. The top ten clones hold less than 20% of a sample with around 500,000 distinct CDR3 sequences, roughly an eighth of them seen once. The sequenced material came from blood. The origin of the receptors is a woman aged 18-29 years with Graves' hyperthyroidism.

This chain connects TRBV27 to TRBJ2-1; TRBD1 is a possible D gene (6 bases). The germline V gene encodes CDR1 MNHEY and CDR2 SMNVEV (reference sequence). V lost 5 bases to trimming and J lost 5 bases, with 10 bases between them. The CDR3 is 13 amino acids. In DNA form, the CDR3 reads TGTGCCAGCAGTGAGAACAGGGACAATGAGCAGTTCTTC. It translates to CASSENRDNEQFF.

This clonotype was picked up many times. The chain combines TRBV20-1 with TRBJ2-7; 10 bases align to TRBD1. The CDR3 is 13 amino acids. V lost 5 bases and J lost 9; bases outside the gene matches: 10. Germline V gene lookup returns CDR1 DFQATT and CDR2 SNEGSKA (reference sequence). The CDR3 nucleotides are TGCAGTGCTCCGGGACAGGGGAATATGGTGCAGTACTTC. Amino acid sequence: CSAPGQGNMVQYF.

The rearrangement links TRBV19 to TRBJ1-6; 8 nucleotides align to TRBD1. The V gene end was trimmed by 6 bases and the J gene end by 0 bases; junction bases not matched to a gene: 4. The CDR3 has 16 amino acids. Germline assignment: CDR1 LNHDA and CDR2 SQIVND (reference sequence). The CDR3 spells CASRRQGSSYNSPLHF. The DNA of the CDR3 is TGTGCCAGTAGGCGACAGGGGTCCTCCTATAATTCACCCCTCCACTTT.

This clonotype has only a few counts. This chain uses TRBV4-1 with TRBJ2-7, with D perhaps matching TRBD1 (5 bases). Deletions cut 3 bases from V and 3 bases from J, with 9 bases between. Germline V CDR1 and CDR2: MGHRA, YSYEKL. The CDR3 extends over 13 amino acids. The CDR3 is CASSQPGHYEQYF. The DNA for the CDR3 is TGCGCCAGCAGCCAGCCCGGACACTACGAGCAGTACTTC.

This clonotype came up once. CDR3 bases: TGCGCCAGCAGCCAAGATGGGAGACTAGCGGGAGGCCCCTACAATGAGCAGTTCTTC. Its protein is CASSQDGRLAGGPYNEQFF. The chain uses TRBV4-1 and TRBJ2-1, with 13 positions matching TRBD2. CDR1 and CDR2 from the germline V gene are MGHRA and YSYEKL. The CDR3 runs to 19 residues. Trimming removed 0 bases from V and 2 bases from J; junction bases left unmatched: 7.

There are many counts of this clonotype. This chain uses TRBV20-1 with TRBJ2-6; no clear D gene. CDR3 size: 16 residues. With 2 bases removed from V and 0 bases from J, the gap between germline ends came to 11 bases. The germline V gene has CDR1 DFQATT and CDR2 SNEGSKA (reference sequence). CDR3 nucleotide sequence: TGCAGTGCTAGATCTATCATGAGCTCTGGGGCCAACGTCCTGACTTTC. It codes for CSARSIMSSGANVLTF.

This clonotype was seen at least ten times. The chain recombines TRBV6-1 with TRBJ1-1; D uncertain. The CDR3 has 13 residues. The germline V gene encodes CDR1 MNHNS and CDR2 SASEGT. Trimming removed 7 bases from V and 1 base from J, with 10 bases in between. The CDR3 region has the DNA TGTGCCAGCACTCTGGAGGCGAACACTGAAGCTTTCTTT. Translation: CASTLEANTEAFF.

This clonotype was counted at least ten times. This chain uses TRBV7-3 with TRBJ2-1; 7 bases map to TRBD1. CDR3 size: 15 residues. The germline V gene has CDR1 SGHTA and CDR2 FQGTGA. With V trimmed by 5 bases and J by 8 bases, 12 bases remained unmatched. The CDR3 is CASSVRQGVVDEQFF. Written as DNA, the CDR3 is TGTGCCAGCAGCGTAAGACAGGGAGTGGTGGATGAGCAGTTCTTC.

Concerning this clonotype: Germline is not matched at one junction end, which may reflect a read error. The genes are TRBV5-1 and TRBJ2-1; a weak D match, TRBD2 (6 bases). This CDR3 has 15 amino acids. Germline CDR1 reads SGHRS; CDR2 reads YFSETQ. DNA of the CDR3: TGTGCCAGCAGCTTAGTAGCGGCGCATGACAATGAGCAGTTCTTC. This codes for CASSLVAAHDNEQFF.